This T cell receptor (beta chain) comes out of a study of shared clonotypes between healthy human individuals. In regard to this clone: This sample also contains other DNA sequences that code for the same CDR3.

Method: immunoSEQ multiplex PCR; TCRdb's copy keeps in-frame clones and lacks some. The table records about 1.5 million clones, around 95% of them present only once. The CDR3 consists of 14 residues. Germline V gene lookup returns CDR1 SQVTM and CDR2 ANQGSEA. Trimming took 4 bases from V and 0 from J; bases not matched to a gene: 2. Healthy adults negative for HIV, lacking recent acute infections or vaccinations, served as donors. Specimen: naive CD4+ T cells sorted from blood. Indicated subset: CD45RA+ positively selected. This rearrangement joins TRBV29-1 to TRBJ2-3; 9 bases match TRBD2. The TCR comes from a man aged 30-40 years in good health. The CDR3 loop is CSVATSGSTDTQYF. In DNA form, the CDR3 reads TGCAGCGTTGCGACTAGCGGCAGCACAGATACGCAGTATTTT.